A selection of T cell receptor beta chains follows, all from one sample in a study of T cells after yellow fever vaccination. TCRdb processed the 5' RACE reads anew with MiXCR; each CDR3 protein has one entry. The table lists fewer than 350,000 distinct CDR3 sequences, 3.5% to 4.5% of them singletons, with roughly a fifth in the top ten. The specimen was PBMCs, collected 15 days after the yellow fever booster vaccination. These receptors came from a man between 18 and 35 years old who received the YFV17D yellow fever vaccine. CDR3s leave out the opening cysteine and the closing phenylalanine or tryptophan. Each record gives: V gene, J gene, CDR3 length, CDR3 protein.

V gene: TRBV5-1; J gene: TRBJ2-1; CDR3 length: 13; CDR3 protein: ASSPGTSVYNEQF
V gene: TRBV5-5; J gene: TRBJ1-2; CDR3 length: 13; CDR3 protein: ASSPYRDRGLGYT
V gene: TRBV12-3/TRBV12-4; J gene: TRBJ2-2; CDR3 length: 14; CDR3 protein: ASSPGTGGDTGELF
V gene: TRBV7-2; J gene: TRBJ1-3; CDR3 length: 14; CDR3 protein: ASSQTSGTGGNTIY
V gene: TRBV9; J gene: TRBJ1-2; CDR3 length: 10; CDR3 protein: ASSAPYYGYT
V gene: TRBV20-1; J gene: TRBJ1-1; CDR3 length: 13; CDR3 protein: SARGNPGQGSEAF
V gene: TRBV6-1; J gene: TRBJ1-1; CDR3 length: 12; CDR3 protein: ASREGTARVGAF
V gene: TRBV19; J gene: TRBJ1-5; CDR3 length: 13; CDR3 protein: ASSQGQGFNQPQH
V gene: TRBV5-1; J gene: TRBJ2-1; CDR3 length: 15; CDR3 protein: ASSGDRDSGAYNEQF
V gene: TRBV24-1; J gene: TRBJ2-1; CDR3 length: 12; CDR3 protein: ATSHGGSYNEQF
V gene: TRBV6-6; J gene: TRBJ1-2; CDR3 length: 11; CDR3 protein: ASSNRGQYGYT
V gene: TRBV5-1; J gene: TRBJ1-4; CDR3 length: 13; CDR3 protein: ASSPRGAPNEKLF
V gene: TRBV29-1; J gene: TRBJ2-3; CDR3 length: 12; CDR3 protein: SVAPGRIWDTQY
V gene: TRBV5-8; J gene: TRBJ1-3; CDR3 length: 14; CDR3 protein: ASSFKGRSSGNTIY